This T cell receptor (beta chain) is drawn from a study of T-cell memory formation after mild COVID-19 (TCRdb year 2021). Describing the broader study: TCR sequence clusters from the two donors were largely donor specific. In a couple of donors, T-cell clones that expanded and contracted after mild COVID-19 were followed by sequencing TCRalpha and TCRbeta repertoires longitudinally. Two young, previously healthy adult volunteers, one female and one male, were included in the cohort. What the work shows at the level of the full study, not this receptor alone: Contracting CD4+ clones were found mainly in CM and EM memory subsets, while CD8+ clones were enriched in EMRA. Some responding clones were detected in pre-infection memory, which suggested that pre-existing cross-reactive memory T cells had joined the SARS-CoV-2 response. SARS-CoV-2 specificity was not confirmed for the second-wave clones peaking on day 37. Only a couple of mild cases were covered in the study, and larger cohorts including severe cases with pre-infection samples were considered necessary. Clones contracting from day 15 to 85 had balanced CD4/CD8 phenotypes, while a second wave expanding from day 15 to 37 was biased towards CD4+.

Comment on this clonotype: Its antigen target is currently unknown. Nothing much larger sits one base from this clone, and base qualities are not available.

PBMCs were isolated by Ficoll-Paque density gradient centrifugation. Including the terminal cysteine and phenylalanine, the CDR3 comprises 16 residues. The DNA shown is the 48-base CDR3, in frame from base 1. At the junction V is shortened by 6 bases and J by 8 bases; bases outside the gene matches: 11. CDR1 and CDR2 (ENHRY, SYGVKD) derive from the germline V gene. The data were produced on an Illumina NovaSeq 6000. cDNA libraries for TCRalpha and TCRbeta were prepared by 5'RACE using constant-segment primers, with sample barcodes and unique molecular identifiers added. RNA was extracted from every sample with Trizol reagent. The libraries were amplified in two PCR steps, and the second step added a second sample barcode and Illumina TruSeq adapters. Libraries were sequenced on an Illumina NovaSeq with 2 x 150 bp paired-end reads. As for the authors' bioinformatics: Reads were demultiplexed and collapsed into UMI-guided consensus sequences with migec v1.2.7. Using mixcr v2.1.11, the UMI consensuses were aligned to TRA and TRB V and J templates and assembled into clonotypes. Expanded or contracted clonotypes were those called significant by both edgeR and NoisET, with noise models trained on biological replicates. For edgeR calls, a false discovery rate-adjusted p below 0.01 and a log2 fold-change threshold of 1 were applied. As an exploratory analysis of dynamics, max-normalized trajectories of the 1000 most abundant clonotypes were examined with PCA combined with hierarchical clustering. The CD4 or CD8 phenotype of responding clones was assigned using the separately sequenced CD4+ and CD8+ repertoires. TCRdb handled the public reads itself, with Q25 trimming in fastp and clone calling in MiXCR, and kept productive beta chains. Merged by CDR3 protein, the rows form single entries marked with the most common genes and DNA. TCRdb's processing, not the authors' own work, is the source of the V and J calls. For this sample the table gives 400,000 or so distinct CDR3 sequences, of which approximately 20% were detected only once. The biggest ten clones account for 7.5% to 9.5% of the sample.

Sequencing was carried out using PBMCs or a T cell subset sorted from them (not recorded which). The rearranged chain carries TRBV10-3 and TRBJ2-1, with 12 bases matching TRBD2. The TCR originated in an adult woman who had mild COVID-19 (a few samples of this study predate the infection). The sample titles of this study are shuffled in the database, so cell type and time point are left out; the donor was told from shared clones. CDR3 sequence: CAISSKTSGGGYEQFF. The DNA is as follows: TGTGCCATCAGCAGTAAGACTAGCGGGGGAGGCTATGAGCAGTTCTTC.